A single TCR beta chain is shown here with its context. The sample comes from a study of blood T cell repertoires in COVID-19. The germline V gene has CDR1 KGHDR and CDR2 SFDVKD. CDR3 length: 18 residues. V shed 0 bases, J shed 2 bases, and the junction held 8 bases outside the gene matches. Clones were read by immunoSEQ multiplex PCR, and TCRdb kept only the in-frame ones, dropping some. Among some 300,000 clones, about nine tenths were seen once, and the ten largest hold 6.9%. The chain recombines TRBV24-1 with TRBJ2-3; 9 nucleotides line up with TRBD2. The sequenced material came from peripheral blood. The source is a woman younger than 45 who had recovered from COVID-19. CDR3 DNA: TGTGCCACCAGTGATTTGAAGGGGAGCGGGGGGACCACAGATACGCAGTATTTT. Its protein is CATSDLKGSGGTTDTQYF.